The clone carrying this T cell receptor beta chain was seen a single time. Its antigen is unknown. This record comes from a study of T cells in Graves' hyperthyroidism and ophthalmopathy. Study background: Pretreatment peripheral blood was obtained at initial diagnosis. Study-wide findings and caveats: A model of 13 V-J features distinguished ophthalmopathy from stable hyperthyroidism.

CDR3 length: 14 residues. Germline V gives CDR1 MDHEN, CDR2 SYDVKM. V gave up 8 bases and J gave up 2 bases, with 13 bases separating them. Uncontrolled infection, other autoimmune disease, pregnancy or lactation excluded patients. Thyroid ultrasound and orbital computed tomography, with clinical symptoms and serum thyroxine and TRAb, informed diagnoses. The investigators amplified TCR beta CDR3 regions from RNA transcripts. The TCR CDR3 first-round RT-PCR relied on the HTBI primer set. TCRdb recomputed calls from the multiplex PCR reads with MiXCR, one row per CDR3 protein. The table has some 200,000 distinct CDR3 sequences, around 16% seen once; the top ten hold roughly 49%.

Sequencing was performed on blood. The receptor was derived from a woman aged 50 to 60 with Graves' hyperthyroidism. J is TRBJ1-5 and V is TRBV28, with D tentatively TRBD1 (5 bases). The CDR3 nucleotides read TGTGCCAGCCACAGGATTGGTCGCAATCAGCCCCAGCATTTT. This translates into CASHRIGRNQPQHF.